Following are 7 T cell receptor beta chains from one sample sequenced in a study of lymphopenia after photon versus proton radiotherapy. Sequenced by immunoSEQ multiplex PCR; TCRdb stores in-frame clones only, minus some. The sample contains 150,000 to 200,000 clones, around 85% of which appear only once. The sequenced sample was peripheral blood, obtained from a patient treated with photon-based radiotherapy. The receptors derive from a man in his fifties with gastric cancer.

CDR3 coding DNA: TGTGCCAGTCCTGACAGGCCGTCGTGCTATGGCTACACCTTC. Its protein product is CASPDRPSCYGYTF. The rearrangement uses TRBV5-3 and TRBJ1-2; possible D gene TRBD1, 6 bases. TRBV5-3 is labeled an ORF, and its function is uncertain. The CDR3 runs 14 residues. Trimming removed 8 bases from V and 4 bases from J, with 18 bases in between.

This clone was seen just once. V and J are TRBV6-5 and TRBJ2-7; D may be TRBD1 (6 bases). Trimming cost V 5 bases and J 4 bases, with 12 bases left between them. This CDR3 is built from 13 residues. Germline loops: CDR1 MNHEY, CDR2 SVGAGI. The CDR3 spells CASSPLQGYEQYF. The CDR3 DNA follows: TGTGCCAGCAGTCCCTTACAGGGTTACGAGCAGTACTTC.

V usage is TRBV5-4 and J usage is TRBJ1-3; D gene uncertain. Per germline, CDR1 SGHNT and CDR2 YYREEE (reference sequence). CDR3 size: 14 residues. The V end lost 0 bases, the J end lost 1 base, and 5 bases lay between the germline ends. This chain's CDR3 is CASSLVGSGNTIYF. The CDR3 nucleotides are TGTGCCAGCAGCTTGGTAGGGTCTGGAAACACCATATATTTT.

With regard to this clone: Other DNA sequences in this sample translate to the same CDR3. The chain uses TRBV18 and TRBJ2-5, with unresolved D. CDR1 and CDR2 from the germline V gene are KGHSH and LQKENI. This CDR3 is 12 amino acids long. V was shortened by 3 bases and J by 2 bases, with 4 bases between the two germline ends. The CDR3 DNA reads TGTGCCAGCTCACCGGATCAAGAGACCCAGTACTTC. The encoded protein is CASSPDQETQYF.

The rearrangement joins TRBV7-2 to TRBJ2-7; D gene uncertain. The CDR3 sequence is 12 residues long. Germline CDR1 is SGHTA and CDR2 is FQGNSA. V dropped 2 bases and J dropped 3 bases, with 5 bases sitting between them. CDR3 nucleotides: TGTGCCAGCAGCTTACTAGGCTACGAGCAGTACTTC. Translating gives CASSLLGYEQYF.

The V and J genes are TRBV28 and TRBJ2-7; D is unresolved. V lost 6 bases to trimming and J lost 2 bases, with 5 bases between them. This CDR3 has 11 amino acids. Germline V gives CDR1 MDHEN, CDR2 SYDVKM. The CDR3 nucleotides are TGTGCCAGCAGCCAAACCTACGAGCAGTACTTC. Translation gives CASSQTYEQYF.

The chain couples TRBV6-5 to TRBJ2-2; D is unresolved. V was trimmed by 6 bases and J by 1 base, leaving 9 bases between them. CDR3 size: 14 residues. Germline loops: CDR1 MNHEY, CDR2 SVGAGI. The CDR3: CASRRGRNTGELFF. The CDR3 region has the DNA TGTGCCAGCAGACGCGGTAGGAACACCGGGGAGCTGTTTTTT.